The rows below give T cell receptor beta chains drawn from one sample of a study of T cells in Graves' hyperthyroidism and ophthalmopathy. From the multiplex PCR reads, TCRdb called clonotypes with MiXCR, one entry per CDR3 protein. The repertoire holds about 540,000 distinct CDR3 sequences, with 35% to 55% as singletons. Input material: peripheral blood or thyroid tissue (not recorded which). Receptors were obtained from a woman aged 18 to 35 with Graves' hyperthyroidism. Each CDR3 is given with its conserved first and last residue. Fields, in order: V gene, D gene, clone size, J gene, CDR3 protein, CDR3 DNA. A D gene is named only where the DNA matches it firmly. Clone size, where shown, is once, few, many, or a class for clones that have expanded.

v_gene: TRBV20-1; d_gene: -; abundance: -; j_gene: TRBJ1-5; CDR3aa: CSATQSYSNQPQHF; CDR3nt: TGCAGTGCCACACAGAGTTATAGCAATCAGCCCCAGCATTTT
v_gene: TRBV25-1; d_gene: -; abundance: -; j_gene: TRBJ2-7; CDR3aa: CASSESGRGNYEQYF; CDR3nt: TGTGCCAGCAGTGAATCGGGCAGGGGCAACTACGAGCAGTACTTC
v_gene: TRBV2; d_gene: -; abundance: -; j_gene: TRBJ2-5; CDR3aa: CASSEALGAGRGTQYF; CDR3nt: TGTGCCAGCAGTGAAGCGCTGGGGGCAGGGAGAGGGACCCAGTACTTC
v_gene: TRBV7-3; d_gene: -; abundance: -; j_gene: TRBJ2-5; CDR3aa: CASSRSSLQETQYF; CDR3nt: TGTGCCAGCAGCCGGTCTTCCCTCCAAGAGACCCAGTACTTC
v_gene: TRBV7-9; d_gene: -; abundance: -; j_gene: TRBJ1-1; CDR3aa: CASSQRDTEAFF; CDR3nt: TGTGCCAGCAGCCAACGAGACACTGAAGCTTTCTTT
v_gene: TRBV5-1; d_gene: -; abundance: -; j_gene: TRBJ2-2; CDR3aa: CASSFLETGELFF; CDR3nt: TGCGCCAGCAGCTTTTTAGAGACCGGGGAGCTGTTTTTT
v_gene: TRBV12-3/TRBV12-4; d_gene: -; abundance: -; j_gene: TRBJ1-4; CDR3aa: CASTAGRHEKLFF; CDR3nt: TGTGCCAGCACCGCAGGGAGGCATGAAAAACTGTTTTTT
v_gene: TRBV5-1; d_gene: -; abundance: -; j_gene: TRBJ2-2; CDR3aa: CASSLAAANTGELFF; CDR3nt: TGCGCCAGCAGCTTGGCGGCAGCGAACACCGGGGAGCTGTTTTTT
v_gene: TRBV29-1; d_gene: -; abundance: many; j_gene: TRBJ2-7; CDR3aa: CSVGRNTYEQYF; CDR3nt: TGCAGCGTTGGCAGGAACACCTACGAGCAGTACTTC
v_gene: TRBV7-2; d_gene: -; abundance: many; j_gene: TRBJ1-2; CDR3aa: CASSLASGTGYGYTF; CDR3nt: TGTGCCAGCAGCTTAGCCTCCGGGACTGGCTATGGCTACACCTTC
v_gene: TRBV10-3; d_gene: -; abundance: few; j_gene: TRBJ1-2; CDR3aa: CASSSSLNGYTF; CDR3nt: TGTGCCAGCAGTTCGTCACTCAATGGCTACACCTTC
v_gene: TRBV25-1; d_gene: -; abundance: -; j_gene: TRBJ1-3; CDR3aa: CARNVRSGNTIYF; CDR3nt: TGTGCTAGAAATGTCCGCTCTGGAAACACCATATATTTT
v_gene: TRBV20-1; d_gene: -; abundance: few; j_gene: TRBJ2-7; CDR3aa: CSASSTFYEQYF; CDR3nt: TGCAGTGCTAGCAGCACCTTCTACGAGCAGTACTTC
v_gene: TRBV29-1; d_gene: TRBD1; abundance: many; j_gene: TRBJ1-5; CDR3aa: CSVETGGNQPQHF; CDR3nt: TGCAGCGTGGAGACAGGGGGCAATCAGCCCCAGCATTTT
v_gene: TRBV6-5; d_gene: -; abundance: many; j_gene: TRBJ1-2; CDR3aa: CASSYLPEHYGYTF; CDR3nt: TGTGCCAGCAGTTACCTCCCAGAACACTATGGCTACACCTTC
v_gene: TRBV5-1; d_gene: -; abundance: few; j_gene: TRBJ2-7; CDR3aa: CASSLEGSGSYEQYF; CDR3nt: TGCGCCAGCAGCTTGGAGGGGTCAGGATCCTACGAGCAGTACTTC
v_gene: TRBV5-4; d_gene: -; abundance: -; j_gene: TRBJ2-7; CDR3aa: CASSVGRYYEQYF; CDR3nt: TGTGCCAGCAGCGTCGGGCGATACTACGAGCAGTACTTC
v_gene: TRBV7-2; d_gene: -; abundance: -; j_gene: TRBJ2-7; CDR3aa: CASSPPPGYSYEQYF; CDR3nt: TGTGCCAGCAGCCCCCCCCCGGGATACTCCTACGAGCAGTACTTC
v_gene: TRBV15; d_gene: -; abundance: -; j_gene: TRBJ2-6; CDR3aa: CATLDSVLTF; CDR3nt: TGTGCCACCTTGGACAGCGTCCTGACTTTC
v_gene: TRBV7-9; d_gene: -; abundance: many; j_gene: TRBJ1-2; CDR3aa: CASSLRGSYGYTF; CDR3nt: TGTGCCAGCAGCTTAAGGGGCTCCTATGGCTACACCTTC
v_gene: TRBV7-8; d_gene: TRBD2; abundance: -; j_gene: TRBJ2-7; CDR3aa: CASSQEPGTSGIEQYF; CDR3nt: TGTGCCAGCAGCCAAGAACCCGGGACTAGCGGGATCGAGCAGTACTTC
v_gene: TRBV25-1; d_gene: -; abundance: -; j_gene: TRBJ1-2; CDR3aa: CAIPSSLAGDGYTF; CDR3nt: TGTGCCATCCCCAGCAGTTTAGCTGGGGATGGCTACACCTTC
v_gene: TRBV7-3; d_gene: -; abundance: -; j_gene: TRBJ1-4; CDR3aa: CASSLTGTWEKLFF; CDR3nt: TGTGCCAGCAGCTTAACGGGGACTTGGGAAAAACTGTTTTTT
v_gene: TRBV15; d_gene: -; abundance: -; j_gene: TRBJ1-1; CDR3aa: CATSSLRDTEAFF; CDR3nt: TGTGCCACCAGCAGTCTCAGGGACACTGAAGCTTTCTTT
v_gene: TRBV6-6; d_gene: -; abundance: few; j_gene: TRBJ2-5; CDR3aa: CASSSRVQATQYF; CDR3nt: TGTGCCAGCAGCTCGAGGGTACAGGCGACCCAGTACTTC
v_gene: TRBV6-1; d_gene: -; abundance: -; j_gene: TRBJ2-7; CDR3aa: CASTQGPLAGEQYF; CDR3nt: TGTGCCAGCACCCAGGGTCCTCTAGCCGGCGAGCAGTACTTC
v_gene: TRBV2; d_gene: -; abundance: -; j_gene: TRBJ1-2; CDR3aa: CASSDQEFYGYTF; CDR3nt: TGTGCCAGCAGTGACCAGGAGTTCTATGGCTACACCTTC
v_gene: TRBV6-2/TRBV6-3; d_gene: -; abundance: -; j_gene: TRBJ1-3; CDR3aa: CASSFAVSGNTIYF; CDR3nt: TGTGCCAGCAGTTTCGCGGTGTCGGGAAACACCATATATTTT
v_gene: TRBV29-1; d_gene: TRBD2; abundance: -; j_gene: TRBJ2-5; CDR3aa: CSHRGSGPQETQYF; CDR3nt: TGCAGCCATCGGGGTAGCGGGCCTCAAGAGACCCAGTACTTC
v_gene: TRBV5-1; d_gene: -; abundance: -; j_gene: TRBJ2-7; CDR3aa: CASSLYRLPYEQYF; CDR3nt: TGCGCCAGCAGCTTGTACAGGCTCCCCTACGAGCAGTACTTC
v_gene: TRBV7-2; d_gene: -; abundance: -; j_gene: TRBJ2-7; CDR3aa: CASSQSRTVSYEQYF; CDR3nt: TGCGCCAGCAGCCAATCGCGGACCGTCTCCTACGAGCAGTACTTC
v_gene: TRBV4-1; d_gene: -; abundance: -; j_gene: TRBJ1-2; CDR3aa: CASSQEKLGGYGYTF; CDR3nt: TGCGCCAGCAGCCAAGAAAAGTTAGGAGGCTATGGCTACACCTTC
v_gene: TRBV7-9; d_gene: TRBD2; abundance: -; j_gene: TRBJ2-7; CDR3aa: CASSLRTSGSDEQYF; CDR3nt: TGTGCCAGCAGCTTGAGGACTAGCGGGAGCGACGAGCAGTACTTC
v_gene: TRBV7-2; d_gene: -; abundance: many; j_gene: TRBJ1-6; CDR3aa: CASSPPFAERANNEDSPLHF; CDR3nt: TGTGCCAGCAGCCCTCCTTTTGCGGAACGAGCCAATAACGAGGATTCACCCCTCCACTTT
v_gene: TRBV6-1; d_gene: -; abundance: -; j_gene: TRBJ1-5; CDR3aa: CASTAGRNQPQHF; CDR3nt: TGTGCCAGCACTGCAGGGAGGAATCAGCCCCAGCATTTT
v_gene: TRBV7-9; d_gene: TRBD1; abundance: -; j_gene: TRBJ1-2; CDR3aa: CASSRDRGSNGYTF; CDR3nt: TGTGCCAGCAGCAGAGACAGGGGGAGCAATGGCTACACCTTC
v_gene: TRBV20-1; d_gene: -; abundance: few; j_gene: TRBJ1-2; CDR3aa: CSASSPNYGYTF; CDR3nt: TGCAGTGCTAGCTCACCAAACTATGGCTACACCTTC
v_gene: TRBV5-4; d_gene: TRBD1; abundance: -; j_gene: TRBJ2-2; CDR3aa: CASSLGDRAWNTGELFF; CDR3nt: TGTGCCAGCAGCTTGGGGGACAGGGCCTGGAACACCGGGGAGCTGTTTTTT
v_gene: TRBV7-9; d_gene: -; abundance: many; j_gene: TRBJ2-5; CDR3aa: CASSPPGHQETQYF; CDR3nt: TGTGCCAGCAGCCCCCCGGGACACCAAGAGACCCAGTACTTC
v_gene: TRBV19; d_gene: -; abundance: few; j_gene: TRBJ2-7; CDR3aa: CASSIGPRVPYEQYF; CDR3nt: TGTGCCAGTAGTATAGGACCCAGGGTTCCCTACGAGCAGTACTTC
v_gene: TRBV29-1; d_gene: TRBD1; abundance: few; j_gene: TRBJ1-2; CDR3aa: CSVETRDRTNGYTF; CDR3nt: TGCAGCGTTGAAACCCGGGACAGAACAAATGGCTACACCTTC
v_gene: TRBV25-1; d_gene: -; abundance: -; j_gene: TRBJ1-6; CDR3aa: CASKPHGQDSPLHF; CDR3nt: TGTGCCAGCAAACCTCATGGGCAAGATTCACCCCTCCACTTT
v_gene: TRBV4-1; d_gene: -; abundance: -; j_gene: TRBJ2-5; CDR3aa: CASSQVGRNQETQYF; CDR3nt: TGCGCCAGCAGCCAAGTGGGGCGGAACCAAGAGACCCAGTACTTC
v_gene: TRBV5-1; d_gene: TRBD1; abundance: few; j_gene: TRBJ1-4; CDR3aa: CASSSTGEGGKLFF; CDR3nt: TGCGCCAGCAGCTCCACAGGGGAGGGTGGAAAACTGTTTTTT
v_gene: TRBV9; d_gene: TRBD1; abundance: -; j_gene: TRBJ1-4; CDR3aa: CASSVGIGQGREKLFF; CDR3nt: TGTGCCAGCAGCGTAGGAATAGGACAGGGTCGAGAAAAACTGTTTTTT
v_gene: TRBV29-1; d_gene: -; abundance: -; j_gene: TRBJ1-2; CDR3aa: CSQVGVTGFGYTF; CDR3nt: TGCAGCCAAGTCGGGGTGACGGGGTTTGGCTACACCTTC
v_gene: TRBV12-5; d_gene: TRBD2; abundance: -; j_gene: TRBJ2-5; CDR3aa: CASLSVEGGEETQYF; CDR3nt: TGTGCCAGCCTCTCGGTGGAGGGAGGGGAGGAGACCCAGTACTTC
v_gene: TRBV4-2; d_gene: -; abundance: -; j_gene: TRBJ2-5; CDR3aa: CASSHGDGATQYF; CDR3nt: TGTGCCAGCAGCCACGGGGACGGTGCGACCCAGTACTTC
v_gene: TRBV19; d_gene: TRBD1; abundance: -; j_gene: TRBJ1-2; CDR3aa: CASSAPRDRENYGYTF; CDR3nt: TGTGCCAGTAGTGCCCCAAGGGACAGAGAAAACTATGGCTACACCTTC
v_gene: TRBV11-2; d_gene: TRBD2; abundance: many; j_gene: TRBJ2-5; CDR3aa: CASSLLAVETQYF; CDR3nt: TGTGCCAGCAGCTTACTAGCGGTGGAGACCCAGTACTTC
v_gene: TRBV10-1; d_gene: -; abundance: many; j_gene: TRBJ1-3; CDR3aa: CASSGNPGQSGNTIYF; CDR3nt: TGCGCCAGCAGTGGGAACCCCGGACAGAGTGGAAACACCATATATTTT
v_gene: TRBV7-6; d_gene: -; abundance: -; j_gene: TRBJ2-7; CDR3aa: CASSPAFEQYF; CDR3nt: TGTGCCAGCAGCCCCGCGTTTGAGCAGTACTTC
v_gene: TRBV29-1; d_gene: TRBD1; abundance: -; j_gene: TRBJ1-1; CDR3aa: CSVLPGQGDTEAFF; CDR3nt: TGCAGCGTACTCCCGGGACAGGGGGACACTGAAGCTTTCTTT
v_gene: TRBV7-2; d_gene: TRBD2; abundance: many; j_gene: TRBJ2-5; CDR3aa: CASSLTSGRGTQYF; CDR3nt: TGTGCCAGCAGCTTGACTAGCGGGAGAGGGACCCAGTACTTC
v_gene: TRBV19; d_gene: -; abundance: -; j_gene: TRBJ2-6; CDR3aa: CASSGRHPGANVLTF; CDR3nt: TGTGCCAGTAGCGGGAGACATCCTGGGGCCAACGTCCTGACTTTC